The present entry profiles one TCR beta chain with its context. The data are from a study of shared clonotypes between healthy human individuals. Background on the study: Donors had three CD4 naive, three CD4 memory, two CD8 naive and one CD8 memory plate apiece.

CDR3 length equals 15 residues. Trimming removed 4 bases at V and 6 bases at J, with 18 bases between. Germline V gives CDR1 LGHNT, CDR2 FRNRAP. Sequenced by immunoSEQ multiplex PCR; TCRdb stores in-frame clones only, minus some. The sample lists fewer than 2.5 million clones; approximately 94% were seen once. Among the donors, all were Caucasian adults who lived in Nashville, Tennessee. A split of CD4+ cells into CD45RA+ naive and CD45RA-negative memory subsets was performed. V is TRBV12-5 and J is TRBJ1-2; no firm D call. The sequenced material came from naive CD4+ T cells from PBMCs. Subset given: CD45RA+ positively selected. The sequence derives from a man aged 18 to 30 in good health. Some clones in this sample may be carry-over from other donors' samples. The CDR3 DNA reads as TGTGCTAGTGGTTCCTGGGAGTCCAATAGGCATGGCTACACCTTC. Residues: CASGSWESNRHGYTF.